This T cell receptor beta chain was documented in a study of preoperative IRX-2 immunotherapy in early breast cancer. CDR1 and CDR2 from the germline V gene are SQVTM and ANQGSEA. The length of the CDR3 is 13 residues. Trimming cost V 5 bases and J 8 bases, with 16 bases left between them. Treatment meaning: preoperative locoregional IRX-2 cytokine immunotherapy. Patients received preoperative, locoregional IRX-2 cytokine immunotherapy in a phase Ib study. TCRdb keeps only in-frame clones here, not all; method: immunoSEQ multiplex PCR. The sample consists of around 34,000 clones, 83% of them appearing once.

The sequenced sample was lymph node tissue, obtained from a patient treated with IRX-2 immunotherapy. The receptor comes from a human donor with breast cancer. This chain connects TRBV29-1 to TRBJ1-3; D remains ambiguous. Here the CDR3 DNA reads TGCAGCGTTCGGGTGGATGCGGCGGACACCATATATTTT. Amino acid sequence: CSVRVDAADTIYF.